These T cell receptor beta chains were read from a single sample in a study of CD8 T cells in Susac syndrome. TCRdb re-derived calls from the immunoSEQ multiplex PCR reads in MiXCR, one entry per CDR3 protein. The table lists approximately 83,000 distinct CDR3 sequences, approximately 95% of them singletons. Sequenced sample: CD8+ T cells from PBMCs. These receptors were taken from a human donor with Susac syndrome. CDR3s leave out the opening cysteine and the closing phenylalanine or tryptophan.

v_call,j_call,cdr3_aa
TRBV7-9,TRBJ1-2,ASSSALPGHYGYT
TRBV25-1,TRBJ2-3,ASSVGQGVADTQY
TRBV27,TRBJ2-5,ASSLGQPPGTQY
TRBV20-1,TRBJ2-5,SARTRGDPEETQY
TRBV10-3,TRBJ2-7,AISSLAGEKYEQY
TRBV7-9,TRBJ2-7,ASSPFPGGSYEQY
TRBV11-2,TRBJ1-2,ASSLELPGEDGGYT
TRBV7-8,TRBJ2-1,ASSSQRLAGGYNEQF
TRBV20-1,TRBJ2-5,SGLAGQETQY
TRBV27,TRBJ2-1,ASMRGGGLNEQF
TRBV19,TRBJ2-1,ASSSDDSTFNNEQF
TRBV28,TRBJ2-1,ASSQQSFSGRGTEQF
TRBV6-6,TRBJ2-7,ASSAPGFPYEQY
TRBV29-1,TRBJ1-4,SVPGQQNEKLF
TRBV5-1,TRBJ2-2,ASSLGTGTGELF
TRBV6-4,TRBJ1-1,ASSPGPSWREAF
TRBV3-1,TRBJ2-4,ASSQDKTTLAKNIQY
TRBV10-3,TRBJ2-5,AISEPDTETQY
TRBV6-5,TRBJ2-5,ASTSTGGSQETQY
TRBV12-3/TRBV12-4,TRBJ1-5,ASSPRTGYSNQPQH
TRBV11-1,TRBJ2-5,ASSPWTSGDQETQY
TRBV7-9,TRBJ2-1,ASSSLGSGRFNEQF
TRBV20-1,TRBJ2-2,SALFDGELF
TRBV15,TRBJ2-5,AIRTDSQETQY
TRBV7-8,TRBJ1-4,ASSLATPASNEKLF
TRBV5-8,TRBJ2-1,ASSLLDRGNNEQF
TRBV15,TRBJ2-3,ATRFSDTQY
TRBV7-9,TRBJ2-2,ASSLPGTGRTGELF
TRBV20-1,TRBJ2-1,SARGWRDNYNEQF
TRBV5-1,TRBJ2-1,ASSSDRHVVAEQF
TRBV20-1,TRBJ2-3,SAMNSGDSTDTQY
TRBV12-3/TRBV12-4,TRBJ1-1,ASSLGSILEAF
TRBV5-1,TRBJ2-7,ASSPSLAGGVNEQY
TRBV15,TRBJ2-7,ATSPPGASYEQY
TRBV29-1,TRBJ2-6,SAGGNLNVLT
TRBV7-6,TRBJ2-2,ASSLNSNTGELF
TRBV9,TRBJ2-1,ASSVGQGGNEQF
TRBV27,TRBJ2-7,ASSLVGEYEQY
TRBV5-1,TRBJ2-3,ASSFSSTDTQY
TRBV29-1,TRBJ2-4,SVEDEWLAKNIQY
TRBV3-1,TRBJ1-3,ASSQDRGNTIY
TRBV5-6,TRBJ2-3,ASSWTSTDTQY
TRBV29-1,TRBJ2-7,SATGGASYEQY
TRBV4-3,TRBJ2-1,ASSLKLGLWAGDNNEQF
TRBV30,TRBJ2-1,AWSEPGPRPEF
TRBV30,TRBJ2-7,AWSVLGGDEQY
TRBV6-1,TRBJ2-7,ASLTGTGGYEQY
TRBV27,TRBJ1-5,ASSLLGGDLNQPQH
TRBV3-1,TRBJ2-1,ASSHQDWVVGYNEQF
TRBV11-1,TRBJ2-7,ASSLRTASYEQY
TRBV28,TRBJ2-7,ASSRYYEQY
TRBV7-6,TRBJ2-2,ASSLPEFFTGELF